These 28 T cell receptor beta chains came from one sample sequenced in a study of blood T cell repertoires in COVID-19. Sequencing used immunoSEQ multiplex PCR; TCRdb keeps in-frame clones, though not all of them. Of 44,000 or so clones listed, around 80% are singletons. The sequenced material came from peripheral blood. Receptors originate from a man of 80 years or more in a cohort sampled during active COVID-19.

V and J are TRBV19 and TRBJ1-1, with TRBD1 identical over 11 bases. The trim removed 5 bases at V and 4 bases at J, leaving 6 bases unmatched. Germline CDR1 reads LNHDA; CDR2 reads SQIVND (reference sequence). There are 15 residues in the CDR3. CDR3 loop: CASSAQGQGVTEAFF. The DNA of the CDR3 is TGTGCCAGTAGTGCCCAGGGACAGGGGGTCACTGAAGCTTTCTTT.

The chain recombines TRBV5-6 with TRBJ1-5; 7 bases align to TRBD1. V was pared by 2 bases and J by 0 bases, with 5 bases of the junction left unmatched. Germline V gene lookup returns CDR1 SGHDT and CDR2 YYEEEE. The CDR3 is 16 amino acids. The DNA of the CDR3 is TGTGCCAGCAGCTTTGCGACAGGGCCTAGCAATCAGCCCCAGCATTTT. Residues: CASSFATGPSNQPQHF.

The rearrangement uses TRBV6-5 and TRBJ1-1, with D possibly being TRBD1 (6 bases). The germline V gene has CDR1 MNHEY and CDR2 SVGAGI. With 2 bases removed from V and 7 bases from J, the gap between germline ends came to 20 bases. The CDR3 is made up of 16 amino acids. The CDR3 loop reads CASSYLARGSKNEAFF. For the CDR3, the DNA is TGTGCCAGCAGTTACCTTGCCAGGGGATCCAAAAATGAAGCTTTCTTT.

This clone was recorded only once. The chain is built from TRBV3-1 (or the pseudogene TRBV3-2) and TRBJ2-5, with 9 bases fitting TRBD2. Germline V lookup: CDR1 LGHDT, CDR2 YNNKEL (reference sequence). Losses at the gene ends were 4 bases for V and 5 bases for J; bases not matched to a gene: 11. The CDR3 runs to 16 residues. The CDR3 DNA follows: TGTGCCAGCAGCCGTCGGGGTAGCGGGAGTCGGGAGACCCAGTACTTC. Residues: CASSRRGSGSRETQYF.

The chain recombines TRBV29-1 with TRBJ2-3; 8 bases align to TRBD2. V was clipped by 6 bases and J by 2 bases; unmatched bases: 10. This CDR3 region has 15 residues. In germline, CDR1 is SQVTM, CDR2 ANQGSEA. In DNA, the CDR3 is TGCAGCGTGAGGGGGGCGGGAGGACCCACAGATACGCAGTATTTT. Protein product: CSVRGAGGPTDTQYF.

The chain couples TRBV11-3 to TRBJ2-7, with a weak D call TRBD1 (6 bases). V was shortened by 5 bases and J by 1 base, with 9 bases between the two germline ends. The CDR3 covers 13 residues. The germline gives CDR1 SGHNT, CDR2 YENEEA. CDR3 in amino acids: CASSRGQSYEQYF. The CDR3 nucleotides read TGTGCCAGCAGCCGTGGACAGTCCTACGAGCAGTACTTC.

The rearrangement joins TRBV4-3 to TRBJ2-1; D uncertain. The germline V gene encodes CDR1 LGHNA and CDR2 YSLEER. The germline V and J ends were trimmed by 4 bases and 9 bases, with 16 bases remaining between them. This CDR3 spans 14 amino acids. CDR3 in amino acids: CASSPAYAESEQFF. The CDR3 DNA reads TGCGCCAGCAGCCCCGCTTACGCTGAGAGTGAGCAGTTCTTC.

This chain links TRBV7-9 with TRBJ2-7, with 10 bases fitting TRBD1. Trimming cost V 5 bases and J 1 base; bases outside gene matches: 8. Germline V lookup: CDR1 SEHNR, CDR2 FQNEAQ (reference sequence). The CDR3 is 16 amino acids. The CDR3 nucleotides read TGTGCCAGCAGCATCTTTTCGGGACAGGGGTCCTACGAGCAGTACTTC. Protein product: CASSIFSGQGSYEQYF.

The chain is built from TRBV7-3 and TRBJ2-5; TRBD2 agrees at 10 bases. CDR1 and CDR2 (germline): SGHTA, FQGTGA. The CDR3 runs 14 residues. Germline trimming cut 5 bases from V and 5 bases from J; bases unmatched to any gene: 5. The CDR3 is CASSAAGGQETQYF. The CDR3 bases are TGTGCCAGCAGCGCAGCGGGGGGGCAGGAGACCCAGTACTTC. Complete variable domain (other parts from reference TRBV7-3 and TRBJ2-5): GAGVSQTPSNKVTEKGKYVELRCDPISGHTALYWYRQSLGQGPEFLIYFQGTGAADDSGLPNDRFFAVRPEGSVSTLKIQRTERGDSAVYLCASSAAGGQETQYFGPGTRLLVL.

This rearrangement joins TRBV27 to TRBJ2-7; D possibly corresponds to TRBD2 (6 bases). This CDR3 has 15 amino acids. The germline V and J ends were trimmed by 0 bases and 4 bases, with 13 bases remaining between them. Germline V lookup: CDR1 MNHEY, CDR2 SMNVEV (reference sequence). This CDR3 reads CASSLSWGLSYEQYF. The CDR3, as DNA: TGTGCCAGCAGTTTATCGTGGGGACTCTCGTACGAGCAGTACTTC.

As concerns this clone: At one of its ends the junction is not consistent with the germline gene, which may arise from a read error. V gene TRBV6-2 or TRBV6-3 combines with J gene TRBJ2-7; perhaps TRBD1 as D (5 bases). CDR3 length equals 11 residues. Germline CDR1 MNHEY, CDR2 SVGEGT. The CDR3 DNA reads TGTGCCAGCAGTCACGGACACTCAAAGGGATTC. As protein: CASSHGHSKGF.

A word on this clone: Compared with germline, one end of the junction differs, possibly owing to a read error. The CDR3 DNA reads TGCGCCCTCCGGGACAGGGGGCGAGGGACCCAGTACTTC. Translated: CALRDRGRGTQYF. The V gene is TRBV28, the J gene TRBJ2-5; 12 bases are shared with TRBD1. Germline V gene lookup returns CDR1 MDHEN and CDR2 SYDVKM. The CDR3 spans 13 residues.

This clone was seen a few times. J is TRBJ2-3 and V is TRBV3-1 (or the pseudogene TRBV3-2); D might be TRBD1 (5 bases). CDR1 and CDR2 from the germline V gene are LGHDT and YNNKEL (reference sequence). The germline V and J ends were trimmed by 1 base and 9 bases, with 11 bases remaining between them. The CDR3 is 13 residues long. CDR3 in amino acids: CASSQVQGRTQYF. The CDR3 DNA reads TGTGCCAGCAGCCAAGTTCAGGGCCGGACGCAGTATTTT.

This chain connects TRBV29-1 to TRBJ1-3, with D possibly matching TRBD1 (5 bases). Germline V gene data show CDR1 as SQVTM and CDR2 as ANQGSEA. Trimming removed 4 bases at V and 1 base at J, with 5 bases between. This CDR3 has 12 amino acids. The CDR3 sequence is CSVGQSGNTIYF. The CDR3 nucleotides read TGCAGCGTTGGACAGTCTGGAAACACCATATATTTT.

The CDR3 DNA sequence: TGTGCCAGCAGCTTAGTGGGGCCGAGGAACACTGAAGCTTTCTTT. This codes for CASSLVGPRNTEAFF. V usage is TRBV7-2 and J usage is TRBJ1-1; D is perhaps TRBD1 (5 bases). The CDR3 totals 15 residues. In germline, CDR1 is SGHTA, CDR2 FQGNSA. Trimming shortened V by 1 base and J by 1 base, and 10 bases separated the two germline ends.

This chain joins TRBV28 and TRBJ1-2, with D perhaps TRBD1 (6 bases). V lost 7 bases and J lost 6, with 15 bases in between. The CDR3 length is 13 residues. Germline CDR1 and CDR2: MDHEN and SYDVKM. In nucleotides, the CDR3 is TGTGCCAGCACTGACGGACAGTGGAATGGCTACACCTTC. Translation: CASTDGQWNGYTF.

The CDR3 reads CASSPGTGVEKLFF. For the CDR3, the DNA is TGCGCCAGCAGCCCGGGGACAGGGGTTGAAAAACTGTTTTTT. The chain joins TRBV5-1 to TRBJ1-4, with TRBD1 identical over 10 bases. Germline values: CDR1 SGHRS, CDR2 YFSETQ. Trimming removed 4 bases from V and 7 bases from J; junction bases left unmatched: 4. CDR3 length: 14 residues.

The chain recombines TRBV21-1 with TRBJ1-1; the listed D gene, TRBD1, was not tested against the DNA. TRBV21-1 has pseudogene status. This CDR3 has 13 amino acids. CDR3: CASRKNRDTEAFF. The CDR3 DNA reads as TGTGCCAGCAGGAAAAACAGAGACACTGAAGCTTTCTTT.

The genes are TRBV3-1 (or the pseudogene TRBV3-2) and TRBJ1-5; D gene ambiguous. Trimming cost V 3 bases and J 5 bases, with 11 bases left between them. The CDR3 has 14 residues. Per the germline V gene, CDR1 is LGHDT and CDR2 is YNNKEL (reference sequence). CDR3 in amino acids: CASSHSGADQPQHF. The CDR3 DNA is TGTGCCAGCAGCCATTCGGGAGCTGATCAGCCCCAGCATTTT.

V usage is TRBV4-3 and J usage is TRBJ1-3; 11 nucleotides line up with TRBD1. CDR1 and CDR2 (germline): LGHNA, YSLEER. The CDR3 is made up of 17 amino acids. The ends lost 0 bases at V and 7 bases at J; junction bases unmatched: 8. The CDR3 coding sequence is TGCGCCAGCAGCCAAGACCCGGGACAGGGGGTTAGGAACACCATATATTTT. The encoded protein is CASSQDPGQGVRNTIYF.

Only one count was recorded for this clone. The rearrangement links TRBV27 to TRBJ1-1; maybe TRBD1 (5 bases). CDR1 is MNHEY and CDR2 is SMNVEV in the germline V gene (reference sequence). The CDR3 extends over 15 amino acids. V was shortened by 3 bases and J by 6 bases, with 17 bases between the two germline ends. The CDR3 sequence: CASSLSDVGTSEAFF. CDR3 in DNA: TGTGCCAGCAGTTTGTCTGATGTGGGGACTTCTGAAGCTTTCTTT.

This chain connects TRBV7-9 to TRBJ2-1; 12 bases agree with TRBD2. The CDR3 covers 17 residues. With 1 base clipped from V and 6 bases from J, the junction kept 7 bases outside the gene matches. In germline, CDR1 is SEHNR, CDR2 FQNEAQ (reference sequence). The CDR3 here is CASSLVALTSGGNEQFF. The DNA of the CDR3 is TGTGCCAGCAGCTTAGTGGCCCTGACTAGCGGGGGCAATGAGCAGTTCTTC. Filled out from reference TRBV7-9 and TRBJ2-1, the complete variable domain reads DTGVSQNPRHKITKRGQNVTFRCDPISEHNRLYWYRQTLGQGPEFLTYFQNEAQLEKSRLLSDRFSAERPKGSFSTLEIQRTEQGDSAMYLCASSLVALTSGGNEQFFGPGTRLTVL.

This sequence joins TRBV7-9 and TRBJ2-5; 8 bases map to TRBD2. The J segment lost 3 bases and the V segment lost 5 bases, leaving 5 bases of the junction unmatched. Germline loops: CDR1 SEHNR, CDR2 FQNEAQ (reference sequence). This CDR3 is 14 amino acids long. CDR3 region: CASSRSGSEETQYF. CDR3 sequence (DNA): TGTGCCAGCAGCCGGAGCGGGAGTGAAGAGACCCAGTACTTC.

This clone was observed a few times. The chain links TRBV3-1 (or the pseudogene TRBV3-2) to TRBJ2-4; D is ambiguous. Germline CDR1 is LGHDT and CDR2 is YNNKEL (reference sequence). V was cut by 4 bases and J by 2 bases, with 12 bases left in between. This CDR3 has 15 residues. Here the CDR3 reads CASSLLSGTKNIQYF. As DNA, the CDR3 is TGTGCCAGCAGCCTCCTAAGTGGTACCAAAAACATTCAGTACTTC.

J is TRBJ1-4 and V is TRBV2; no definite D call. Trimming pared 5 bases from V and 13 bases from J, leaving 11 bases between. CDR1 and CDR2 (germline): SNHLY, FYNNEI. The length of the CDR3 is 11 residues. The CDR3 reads CASSPQFRLFF. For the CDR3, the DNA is TGTGCCAGCAGTCCACAGTTTCGACTGTTTTTT.

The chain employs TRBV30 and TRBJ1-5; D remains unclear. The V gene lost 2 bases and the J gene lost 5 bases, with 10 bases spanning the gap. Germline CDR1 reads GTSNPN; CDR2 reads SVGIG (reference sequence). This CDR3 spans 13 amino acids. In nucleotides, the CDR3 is TGTGCCTGGAGTATCACAAACGATCAGCCCCAGCATTTT. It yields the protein CAWSITNDQPQHF.

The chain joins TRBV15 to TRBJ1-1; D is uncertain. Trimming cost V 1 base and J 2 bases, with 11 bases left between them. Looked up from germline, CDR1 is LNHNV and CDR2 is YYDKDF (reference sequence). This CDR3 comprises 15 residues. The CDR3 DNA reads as TGTGCCACCAGCAGAGCCCCAGGTCGTAACACTGAAGCTTTCTTT. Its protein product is CATSRAPGRNTEAFF. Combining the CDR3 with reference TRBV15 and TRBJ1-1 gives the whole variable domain DAMVIQNPRYQVTQFGKPVTLSCSQTLNHNVMYWYQQKSSQAPKLLFHYYDKDFNNEADTPDNFQSRRPNTSFCFLDIRSPGLGDTAMYLCATSRAPGRNTEAFFGQGTRLTVV.

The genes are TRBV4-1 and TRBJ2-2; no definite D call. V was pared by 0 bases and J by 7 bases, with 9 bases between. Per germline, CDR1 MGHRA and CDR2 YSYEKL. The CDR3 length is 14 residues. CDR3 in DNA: TGCGCCAGCAGCCAAGACGGTCGGTTCGGGGAGCTGTTTTTT. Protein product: CASSQDGRFGELFF.